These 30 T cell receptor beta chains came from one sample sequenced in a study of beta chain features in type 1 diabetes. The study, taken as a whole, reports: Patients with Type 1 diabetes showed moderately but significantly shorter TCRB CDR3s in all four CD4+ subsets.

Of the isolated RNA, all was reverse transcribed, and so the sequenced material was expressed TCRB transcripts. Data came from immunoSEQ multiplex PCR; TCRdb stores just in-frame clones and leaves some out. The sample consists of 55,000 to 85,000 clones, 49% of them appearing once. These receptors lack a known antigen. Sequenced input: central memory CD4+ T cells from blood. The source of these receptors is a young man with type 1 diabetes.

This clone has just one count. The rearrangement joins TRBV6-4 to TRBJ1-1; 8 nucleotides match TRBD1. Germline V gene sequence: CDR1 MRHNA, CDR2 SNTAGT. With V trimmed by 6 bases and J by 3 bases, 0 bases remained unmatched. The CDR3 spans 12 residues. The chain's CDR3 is CASRQGDTEAFF. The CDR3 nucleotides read TGTGCCAGCAGACAGGGGGACACTGAAGCTTTCTTT.

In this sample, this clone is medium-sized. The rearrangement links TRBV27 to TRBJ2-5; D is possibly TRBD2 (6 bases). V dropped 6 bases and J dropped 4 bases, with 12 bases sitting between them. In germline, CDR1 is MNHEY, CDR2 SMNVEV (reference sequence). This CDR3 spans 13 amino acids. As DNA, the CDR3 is TGTGCCAGCAGGGGGTACGGGGGAGAGACCCAGTACTTC. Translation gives CASRGYGGETQYF.

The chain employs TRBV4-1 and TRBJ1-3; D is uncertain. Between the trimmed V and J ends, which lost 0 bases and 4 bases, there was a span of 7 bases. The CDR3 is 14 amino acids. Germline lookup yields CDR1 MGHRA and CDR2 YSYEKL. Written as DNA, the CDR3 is TGCGCCAGCAGCCAAGATCCCGTGGGAAACACCATATATTTT. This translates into CASSQDPVGNTIYF.

This chain's CDR3 is CASSSQGGGVEKLFF. In DNA form, the CDR3 reads TGTGCCAGCAGCTCCCAGGGGGGCGGTGTGGAAAAACTGTTTTTT. The chain joins TRBV7-2 to TRBJ1-4; 7 nucleotides align to TRBD1. In germline, CDR1 is SGHTA, CDR2 FQGNSA. The CDR3 runs to 15 residues. Trimming cost V 4 bases and J 8 bases; bases outside gene matches: 10.

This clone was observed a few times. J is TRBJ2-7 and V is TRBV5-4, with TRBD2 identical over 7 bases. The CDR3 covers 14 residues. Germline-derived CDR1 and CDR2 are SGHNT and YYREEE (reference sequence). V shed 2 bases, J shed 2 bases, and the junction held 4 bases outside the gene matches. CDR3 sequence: CASSFDGGAYEQYF. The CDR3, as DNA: TGTGCCAGCAGCTTTGATGGGGGGGCCTACGAGCAGTACTTC. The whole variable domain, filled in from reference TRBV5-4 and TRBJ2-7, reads ETGVTQSPTHLIKTRGQQVTLRCSSQSGHNTVSWYQQALGQGPQFIFQYYREEENGRGNFPPRFSGLQFPNYSSELNVNALELDDSALYLCASSFDGGAYEQYFGPGTRLTVT.

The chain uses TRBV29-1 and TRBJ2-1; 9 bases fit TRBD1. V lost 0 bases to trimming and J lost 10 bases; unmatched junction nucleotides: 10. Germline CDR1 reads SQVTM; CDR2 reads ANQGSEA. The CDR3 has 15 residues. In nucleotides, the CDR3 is TGCAGCGTTGAAGAACGGACAGGGGTCCCCTGGGAGCAGTTCTTC. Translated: CSVEERTGVPWEQFF.

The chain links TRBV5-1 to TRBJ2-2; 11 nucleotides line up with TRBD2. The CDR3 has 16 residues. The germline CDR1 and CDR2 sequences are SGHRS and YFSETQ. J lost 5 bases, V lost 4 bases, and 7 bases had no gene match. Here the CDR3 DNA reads TGCGCCAGCAGCCCCGGATGGACTAGCGGGACCGGGGAGCTGTTTTTT. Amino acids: CASSPGWTSGTGELFF.

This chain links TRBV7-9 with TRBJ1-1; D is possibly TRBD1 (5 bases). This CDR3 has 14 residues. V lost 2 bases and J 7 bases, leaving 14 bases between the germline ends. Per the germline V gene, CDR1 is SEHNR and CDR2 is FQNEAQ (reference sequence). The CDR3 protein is CASSLRAAGLEAFF. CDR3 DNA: TGTGCCAGCAGCTTACGGGCAGCGGGACTTGAAGCTTTCTTT. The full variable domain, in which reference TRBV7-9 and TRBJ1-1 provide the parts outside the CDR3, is DTGVSQNPRHKITKRGQNVTFRCDPISEHNRLYWYRQTLGQGPEFLTYFQNEAQLEKSRLLSDRFSAERPKGSFSTLEIQRTEQGDSAMYLCASSLRAAGLEAFFGQGTRLTVV.

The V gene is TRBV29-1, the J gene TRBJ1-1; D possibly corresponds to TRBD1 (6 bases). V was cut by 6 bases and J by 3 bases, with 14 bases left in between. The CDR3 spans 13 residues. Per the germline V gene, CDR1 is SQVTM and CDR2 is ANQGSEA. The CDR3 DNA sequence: TGCAGCGTCGCCGGACAGATGGACACTGAAGCTTTCTTT. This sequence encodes CSVAGQMDTEAFF.

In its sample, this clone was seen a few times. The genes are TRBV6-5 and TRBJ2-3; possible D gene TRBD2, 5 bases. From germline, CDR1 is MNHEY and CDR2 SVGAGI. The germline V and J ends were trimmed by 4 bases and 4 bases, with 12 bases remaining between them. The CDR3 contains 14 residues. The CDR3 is CASSSPLAADTQYF. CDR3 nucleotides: TGTGCCAGCAGTTCCCCCCTAGCAGCAGATACGCAGTATTTT.

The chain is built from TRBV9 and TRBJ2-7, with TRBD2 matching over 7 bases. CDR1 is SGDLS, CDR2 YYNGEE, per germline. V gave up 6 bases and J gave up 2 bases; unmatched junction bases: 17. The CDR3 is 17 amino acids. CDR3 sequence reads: CASNLWEGGLLAYEQYF. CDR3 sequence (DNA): TGTGCCAGCAATCTCTGGGAGGGAGGACTACTCGCCTACGAGCAGTACTTC.

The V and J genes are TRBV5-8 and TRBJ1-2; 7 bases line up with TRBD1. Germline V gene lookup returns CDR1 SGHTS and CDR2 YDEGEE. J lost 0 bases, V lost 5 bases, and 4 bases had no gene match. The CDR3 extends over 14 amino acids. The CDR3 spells CASSRDSSNYGYTF. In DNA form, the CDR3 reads TGTGCCAGCAGTAGGGACAGTTCTAACTATGGCTACACCTTC.

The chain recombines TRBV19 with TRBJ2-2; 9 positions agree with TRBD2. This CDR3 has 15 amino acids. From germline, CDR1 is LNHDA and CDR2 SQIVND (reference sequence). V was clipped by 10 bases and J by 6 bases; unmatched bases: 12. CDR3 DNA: TGTGCCAAATTAGCGGGAGTGCTTAAGTCCGGGGAGCTGTTTTTT. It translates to CAKLAGVLKSGELFF. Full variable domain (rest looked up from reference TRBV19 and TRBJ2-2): DGGITQSPKYLFRKEGQNVTLSCEQNLNHDAMYWYRQDPGQGLRLIYYSQIVNDFQKGDIAEGYSVSREKKESFPLTVTSAQKNPTAFYLCAKLAGVLKSGELFFGEGSRLTVL.

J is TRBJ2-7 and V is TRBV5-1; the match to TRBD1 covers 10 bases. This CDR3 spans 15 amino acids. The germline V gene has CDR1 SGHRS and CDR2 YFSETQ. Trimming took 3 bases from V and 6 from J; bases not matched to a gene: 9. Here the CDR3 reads CASSSALRDRGEQYF. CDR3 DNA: TGCGCCAGCAGCTCGGCCCTCCGGGACAGGGGCGAGCAGTACTTC.

The DNA of the CDR3 is TGCGCCAGCAGCCCCCCTCAGGCCCCTTCCTACGAGCAGTACTTC. This sequence encodes CASSPPQAPSYEQYF. The V call is TRBV4-1, the J call TRBJ2-7; no definite D call. CDR1 is MGHRA, CDR2 YSYEKL, per germline. This CDR3 is 15 amino acids long. Trimming cost V 4 bases and J 1 base, with 14 bases left between them.

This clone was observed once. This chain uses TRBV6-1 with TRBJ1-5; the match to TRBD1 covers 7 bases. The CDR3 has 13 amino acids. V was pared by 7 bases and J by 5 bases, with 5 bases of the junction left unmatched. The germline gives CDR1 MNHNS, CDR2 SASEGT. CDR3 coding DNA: TGTGCCAGCACGCCGGGACAGCATCAGCCCCAGCATTTT. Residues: CASTPGQHQPQHF.

CDR3 in DNA: TGTGCCAGTAGTATAAGCTCGTACAATGAGCAGTTCTTC. Protein sequence: CASSISSYNEQFF. The rearrangement links TRBV19 to TRBJ2-1; D is undetermined. The CDR3 has 13 residues. V dropped 2 bases and J dropped 4 bases, with 6 bases sitting between them. Germline loops: CDR1 LNHDA, CDR2 SQIVND (reference sequence).

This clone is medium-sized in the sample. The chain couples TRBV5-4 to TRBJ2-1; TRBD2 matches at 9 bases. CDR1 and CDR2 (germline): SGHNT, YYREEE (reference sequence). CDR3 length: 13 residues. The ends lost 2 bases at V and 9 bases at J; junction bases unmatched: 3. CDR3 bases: TGTGCCAGCAGCTTCCTGACTAGCGGTGAGCAGTTCTTC. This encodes CASSFLTSGEQFF. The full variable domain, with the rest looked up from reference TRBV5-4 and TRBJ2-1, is ETGVTQSPTHLIKTRGQQVTLRCSSQSGHNTVSWYQQALGQGPQFIFQYYREEENGRGNFPPRFSGLQFPNYSSELNVNALELDDSALYLCASSFLTSGEQFFGPGTRLTVL.

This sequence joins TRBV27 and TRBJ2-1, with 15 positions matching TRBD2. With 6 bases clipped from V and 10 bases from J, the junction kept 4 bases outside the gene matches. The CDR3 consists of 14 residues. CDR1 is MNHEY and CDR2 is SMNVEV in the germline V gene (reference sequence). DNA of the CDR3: TGTGCCAGCAGGGGACTAGCGGGAGGTAACGAGCAGTTCTTC. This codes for CASRGLAGGNEQFF.

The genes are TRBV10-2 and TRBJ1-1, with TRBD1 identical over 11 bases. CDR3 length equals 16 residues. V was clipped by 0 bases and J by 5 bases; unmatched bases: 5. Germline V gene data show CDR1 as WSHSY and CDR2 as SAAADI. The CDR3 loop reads CASSESGTGGPTEAFF. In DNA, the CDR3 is TGCGCCAGCAGTGAGTCGGGGACAGGGGGTCCGACTGAAGCTTTCTTT.

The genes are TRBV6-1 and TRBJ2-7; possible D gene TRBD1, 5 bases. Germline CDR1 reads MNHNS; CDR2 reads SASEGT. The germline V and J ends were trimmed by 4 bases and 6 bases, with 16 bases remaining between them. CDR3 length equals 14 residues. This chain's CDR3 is CASSGAAGLGEQYF. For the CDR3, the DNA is TGTGCCAGCAGTGGGGCGGCAGGGTTGGGCGAGCAGTACTTC.

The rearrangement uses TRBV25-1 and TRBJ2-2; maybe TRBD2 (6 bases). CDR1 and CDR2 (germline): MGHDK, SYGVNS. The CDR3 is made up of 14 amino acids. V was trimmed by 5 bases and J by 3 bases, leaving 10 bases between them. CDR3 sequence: CASSLPGDTGELFF. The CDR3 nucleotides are TGTGCCAGCAGTCTGCCGGGGGACACCGGGGAGCTGTTTTTT.

The CDR3 protein is CASSPPIGQAKQETQYF. Written as DNA, the CDR3 is TGTGCCAGCTCACCACCGATCGGACAGGCTAAACAAGAGACCCAGTACTTC. The chain joins TRBV18 to TRBJ2-5, with 7 bases lining up with TRBD1. V lost 0 bases, J lost 2 bases, and 9 bases stayed unmatched. This CDR3 has 17 residues. Germline loops: CDR1 KGHSH, CDR2 LQKENI.

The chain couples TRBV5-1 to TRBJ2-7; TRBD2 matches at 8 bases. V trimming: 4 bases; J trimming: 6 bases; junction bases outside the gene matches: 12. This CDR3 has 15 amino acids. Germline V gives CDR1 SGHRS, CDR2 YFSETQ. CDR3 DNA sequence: TGCGCCAGCAGCCCAATAGCGGGGAGCCCCTCCGAGCAGTACTTC. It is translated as CASSPIAGSPSEQYF.

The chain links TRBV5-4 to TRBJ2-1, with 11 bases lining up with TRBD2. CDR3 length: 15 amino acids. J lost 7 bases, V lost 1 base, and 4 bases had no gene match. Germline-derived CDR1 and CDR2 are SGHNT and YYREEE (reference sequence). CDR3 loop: CASSLISGGANEQFF. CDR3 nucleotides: TGTGCCAGCAGCTTGATTAGCGGGGGGGCAAATGAGCAGTTCTTC.

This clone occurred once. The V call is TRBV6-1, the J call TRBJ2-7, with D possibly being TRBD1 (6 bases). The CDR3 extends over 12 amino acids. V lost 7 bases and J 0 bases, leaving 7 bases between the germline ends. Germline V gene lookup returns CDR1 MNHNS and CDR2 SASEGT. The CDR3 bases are TGTGCCAGCACGGGACACTCCTACGAGCAGTACTTC. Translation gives CASTGHSYEQYF.

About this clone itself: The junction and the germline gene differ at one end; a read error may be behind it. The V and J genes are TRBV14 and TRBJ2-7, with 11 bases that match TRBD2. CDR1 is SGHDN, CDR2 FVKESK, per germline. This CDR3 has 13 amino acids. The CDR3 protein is CASSQSGLAGRDF. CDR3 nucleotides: TGTGCCAGCAGCCAATCTGGACTAGCGGGTAGGGACTTC.

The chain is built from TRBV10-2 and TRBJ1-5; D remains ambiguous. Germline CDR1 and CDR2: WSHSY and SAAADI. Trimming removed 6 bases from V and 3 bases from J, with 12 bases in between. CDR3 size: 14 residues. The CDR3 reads CASRDTEINQPQHF. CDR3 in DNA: TGCGCCAGCAGAGACACAGAGATCAATCAGCCCCAGCATTTT.

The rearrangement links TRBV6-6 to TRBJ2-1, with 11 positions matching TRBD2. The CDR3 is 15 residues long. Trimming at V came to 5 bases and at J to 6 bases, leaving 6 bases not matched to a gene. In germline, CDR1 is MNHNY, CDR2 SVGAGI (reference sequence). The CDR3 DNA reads TGTGCCAGCAGTCACGGGACTAGCGGCCGCAATGAGCAGTTCTTC. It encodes CASSHGTSGRNEQFF.

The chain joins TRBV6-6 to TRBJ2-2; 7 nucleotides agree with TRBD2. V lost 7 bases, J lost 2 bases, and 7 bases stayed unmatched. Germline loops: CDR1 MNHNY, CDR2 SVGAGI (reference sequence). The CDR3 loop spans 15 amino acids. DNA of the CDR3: TGTGCCAGCACTGGGGACTACCGTAACACCGGGGAGCTGTTTTTT. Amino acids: CASTGDYRNTGELFF.